The entry that follows covers one TCR beta chain sequence. This clonotype was seen at least ten times. This clone's antigen is unknown. Base qualities were left out, and no much larger clone turns up one base away. The data stem from a study of regulatory T cells in long-lasting Graves disease (dated by TCRdb to the early 2020s). About the full investigation: Patients with newly diagnosed Graves' disease had been on antithyroid drugs for under 3 months. TCR sequencing covered some 13 persistent and about 20 newly diagnosed Graves' disease patients, 33 samples in total. This study used TCR sequencing and RNA sequencing of peripheral blood to compare persistent Graves' disease patients against newly diagnosed Graves' disease patients. The study was conducted in China and was registered as a clinical trial. Broader findings and caveats from the paper: Only the TCR beta chain was sequenced and analyzed. The authors acknowledged the small sample size as a limitation that may reduce accuracy. Because the primary lesion, thyroid tissue, could not be accessed, the study looked at peripheral blood alone. Compared with newly diagnosed patients, persistent Graves' disease patients had lower TCR Shannon entropy and fewer highly expanded clones, which suggests clonal expansion. Patients with persistent disease shared more public clonotypes (about 2,900) than newly diagnosed patients did (about 970).

The time point label for this specimen denotes: newly diagnosed GD, antithyroid drugs for less than 3 months. For both TCR sequencing and RNA sequencing, RNA was extracted from PBMCs in TRIzol. The diagnosis of Graves' disease followed American Thyroid Association guidelines. The patients came from an endocrinology department in Xi'an, China. Each patient gave approximately 10 milliliters of peripheral blood, collected in an EDTA anticoagulant tube. Ficoll Paque Plus density gradient separation was used to isolate PBMCs, and no additional T cell sorting was done. An Agilent 2100 Bioanalyzer and agarose gel were used to check RNA quality, while a NanoDrop 2000 measured RNA concentration. Libraries were built with multiplex PCR. Sequenced on an Illumina HiSeq 4000. CDR3 regions were amplified by Arm-PCR with iRepertoire HTBI primers to construct TCR beta libraries. PCR products were gel purified before sequencing. As for how the authors treated the data: Gene usage analysis of CDR3 amino acid clonotypes used the 60 to 80 TRBV and 11 to 15 TRBJ segments found across samples. COPE and FqMerger were used to merge filtered high-quality paired reads into contigs. Contigs were aligned with BLAST to IMGT TRBV, TRBD and TRBJ reference genes, and CDR3 was defined per IMGT. Clonotypes above 0.1% frequency were classified as highly expanded clones. Repertoire diversity was measured by Shannon entropy, and V-J evenness by the Gini coefficient. Public clonotypes were defined as clonotypes shared by more than one individual. The public reads were reprocessed in TCRdb via fastp at Q25 and MiXCR, keeping in-frame beta chains. A single entry per CDR3 protein holds the most common genes and DNA from its merged rows. The V and J calls, along with clone size, are taken from TCRdb and not from the paper's own processing. The sample contains approximately 210,000 distinct CDR3 sequences, 15% to 20% of them found a single time. Together, the top ten hold more than 20% of the sample.

The specimen was peripheral blood mononuclear cells (PBMCs), collected at new diagnosis, from a patient treated with antithyroid drugs. The receptor comes from a female donor with Graves disease.

The CDR3 region reads CATRPPTGPFSYEQYF. The nucleotide sequence reads as follows: TGTGCCACCCGGCCCCCCACAGGGCCGTTCTCCTACGAGCAGTACTTC. The chain uses TRBV10-3 and TRBJ2-7; the D gene is perhaps TRBD1, from 6 matching bases. CDR1 and CDR2, per the germline V gene, are ENHRY and SYGVKD. Inclusive of the bounding cysteine and phenylalanine, the CDR3 is 16 residues long. Kept here is only the CDR3 DNA, which spans 48 bases and is read in frame from base 1. At the junction V is shortened by 10 bases and J by 0 bases, with 22 bases in between.